The 20 T cell receptor beta chains below were found in one sample sequenced in a study of CD8+CD57+ T cells in acquired aplastic anemia. The template for TCR beta VDJ and CDR3 sequence profiling was genomic DNA. Using its own MiXCR run on the reads, TCRdb lists one record per CDR3 protein. The data show 50,000 to 65,000 distinct CDR3 sequences, around 55% seen once. What was sequenced was sorted CD4+, CD8+, or CD8+CD57+ T cells (not recorded which) from PBMCs. The receptor source for this set is a human donor in good health, serving as a control.

The rearrangement joins TRBV25-1 to TRBJ2-5; D is possibly TRBD2 (6 bases). This CDR3 region has 13 residues. The germline V and J ends were trimmed by 2 bases and 11 bases, with 15 bases remaining between them. The V gene's germline CDR1 is MGHDK and CDR2 SYGVNS. In nucleotides, the CDR3 is TGTGCCAGCAGTGAACCCGCCGGAGGGGAACAGTACTTC. Translating gives CASSEPAGGEQYF.

By frequency in the sample, this clonotype is medium-sized. This chain uses TRBV15 with TRBJ1-1; no reliable D call. The V gene lost 0 bases and the J gene lost 7 bases, with 12 bases spanning the gap. The V gene's germline CDR1 is LNHNV and CDR2 YYDKDF (reference sequence). The CDR3 runs to 14 residues. The CDR3 DNA sequence: TGTGCCACCAGCAGAGAGGTAGGGAAGGGTGAAGCTTTCTTT. Translation gives CATSREVGKGEAFF. Combining the CDR3 with reference TRBV15 and TRBJ1-1 gives the whole variable domain DAMVIQNPRYQVTQFGKPVTLSCSQTLNHNVMYWYQQKSSQAPKLLFHYYDKDFNNEADTPDNFQSRRPNTSFCFLDIRSPGLGDTAMYLCATSREVGKGEAFFGQGTRLTVV.

This clonotype was detected ten times or more. The V call is TRBV3-1, the J call TRBJ2-7; D gene ambiguous. V lost 0 bases to trimming and J lost 1 base, with 10 bases between them. Looked up from germline, CDR1 is LGHDT and CDR2 is YNNKEL (reference sequence). The CDR3 runs to 15 residues. The CDR3 reads CASSQDAGLSYEQYF. The CDR3 coding sequence is TGTGCCAGCAGCCAAGACGCAGGCCTTTCCTACGAGCAGTACTTC.

The chain carries TRBV7-6 and TRBJ2-1; no clear D. The CDR3 contains 12 residues. Germline CDR1 SGHVS, CDR2 FNYEAQ. Trimming stripped 5 bases from V and 6 bases from J, with 8 bases between. The CDR3 sequence is CASSEWTNEQFF. In DNA, the CDR3 is TGTGCCAGCAGCGAGTGGACCAATGAGCAGTTCTTC.

The chain couples TRBV20-1 to TRBJ2-3; D might be TRBD1 or TRBD2, each matching 6 bases. CDR1 is DFQATT, CDR2 SNEGSKA, per germline (reference sequence). This CDR3 comprises 15 residues. The ends were cut back, 5 bases at V and 3 bases at J, with 18 bases in the middle. CDR3 DNA: TGCAGTGCTTACTCATATCGGGGGACAACAGATACGCAGTATTTT. Its protein is CSAYSYRGTTDTQYF.

This clonotype came up many times. The chain couples TRBV7-9 to TRBJ2-1; D is ambiguous. This CDR3 is built from 13 residues. CDR1 SEHNR and CDR2 FQNEAQ come from the germline V gene (reference sequence). The germline V and J ends were trimmed by 3 bases and 4 bases, with 7 bases remaining between them. CDR3 nucleotide sequence: TGTGCCAGCAGCTTCCCCCAATACAATGAGCAGTTCTTC. It is translated as CASSFPQYNEQFF.

This clonotype was counted a single time. CDR3 DNA sequence: TGTGCCACCAGTGCAGGACGAGGGAGAAGGGCCTACGAGCAGTACTTC. It encodes CATSAGRGRRAYEQYF. V gene TRBV24-1 combines with J gene TRBJ2-7; D perhaps matches TRBD2 (5 bases). V gave up 5 bases and J gave up 2 bases, with 18 bases separating them. Germline V lookup: CDR1 KGHDR, CDR2 SFDVKD. The CDR3 is 16 residues long.

About this clonotype itself: A much more abundant neighbour one base away suggests this may be a read error. The genes are TRBV6-1 and TRBJ1-5, with D possibly matching TRBD1 (6 bases). V was clipped by 3 bases and J by 6 bases, with 15 bases between them. The CDR3 has 15 residues. Germline V gene sequence: CDR1 MNHNS, CDR2 SASEGT. CDR3 in DNA: TGTGCCAGCAGTGAGGCAGGGGCGGTCAGTCAGCCCCAGCATTTT. Its protein is CASSEAGAVSQPQHF.

V is TRBV15 and J is TRBJ2-7, with 7 bases fitting TRBD1. The ends lost 10 bases at V and 6 bases at J; junction bases unmatched: 9. The germline V gene encodes CDR1 LNHNV and CDR2 YYDKDF (reference sequence). The CDR3 extends over 12 amino acids. The CDR3 sequence is CASSPTGAEQYF. The CDR3 coding sequence is TGTGCCAGCTCACCCACAGGGGCCGAGCAGTACTTC.

This clonotype was recorded many times. The J gene is TRBJ2-5, the V gene TRBV6-1; 9 nucleotides align to TRBD1. Germline values: CDR1 MNHNS, CDR2 SASEGT. The V and J ends lost 2 bases and 5 bases, in that order; junction bases with no gene match: 9. The CDR3 loop spans 16 amino acids. CDR3 DNA: TGTGCCAGCAGTGAACTTGACAGGGGGGAGCGTGAGACCCAGTACTTC. As protein: CASSELDRGERETQYF.

V usage is TRBV20-1 and J usage is TRBJ2-1; D remains ambiguous. The CDR3 contains 15 residues. CDR1 and CDR2 (germline): DFQATT, SNEGSKA (reference sequence). The V end lost 0 bases, the J end lost 0 bases, and 9 bases lay between the germline ends. CDR3 bases: TGCAGTGCTAGAGATAAGTCTAGCTCCTACAATGAGCAGTTCTTC. Its protein product is CSARDKSSSYNEQFF.

This chain links TRBV11-2 with TRBJ2-1; 9 bases are shared with TRBD2. The V segment lost 1 base and the J segment 2 bases; nucleotides outside the gene matches: 3. This CDR3 has 16 residues. Germline CDR1 is SGHAT and CDR2 is FQNNGV. CDR3 sequence reads: CASSLVGGGAYNEQFF. DNA for the CDR3: TGTGCCAGCAGCTTAGTAGGCGGGGGGGCCTACAATGAGCAGTTCTTC.

The rearrangement uses TRBV10-3 and TRBJ2-3; 15 bases align to TRBD2. Germline CDR1 ENHRY, CDR2 SYGVKD. With V trimmed by 2 bases and J by 2 bases, 5 bases remained unmatched. The CDR3 is made up of 18 amino acids. The CDR3 bases are TGTGCCATCAGTGAGGCCCGGACTAGCGGGAGGGCCACAGATACGCAGTATTTT. This sequence encodes CAISEARTSGRATDTQYF.

V usage is TRBV19 and J usage is TRBJ2-3; 8 bases agree with TRBD2. This CDR3 is 15 amino acids long. Germline CDR1 and CDR2: LNHDA and SQIVND (reference sequence). The V gene end was trimmed by 4 bases and the J gene end by 2 bases; junction bases not matched to a gene: 5. The CDR3 nucleotides read TGTGCCAGTAGTACCGGGGGGGGTGACACAGATACGCAGTATTTT. Its translation: CASSTGGGDTDTQYF.

The sample holds many counts of this clonotype. The gene calls are TRBV5-5 and TRBJ1-1; 7 bases map to TRBD1. The CDR3 has 13 amino acids. J was trimmed by 11 bases and V by 4 bases; bases with no gene match: 11. The V gene's germline CDR1 is SGHKS and CDR2 YYEKEE (reference sequence). The CDR3, as DNA: TGTGCCAGCAGCAGAGACAGGGCTGATTGGGCTTTCTTT. Amino acid sequence: CASSRDRADWAFF.

Ten or more counts support this clonotype. The DNA for the CDR3 is TGTGCCAGCAGCATCAGGACGGACTACGAGCAGTACTTC. Translating gives CASSIRTDYEQYF. This sequence joins TRBV5-6 and TRBJ2-7; D is undetermined. The CDR3 has 13 amino acids. The V and J ends lost 4 bases and 3 bases respectively, with 11 bases between them. Looked up from germline, CDR1 is SGHDT and CDR2 is YYEEEE.

The J gene is TRBJ1-6, the V gene TRBV12-3 or TRBV12-4, with D possibly being TRBD1 (6 bases). Trimming shortened V by 6 bases and J by 8 bases, and 14 bases separated the two germline ends. The length of the CDR3 is 14 residues. CDR3 coding DNA: TGTGCCAGCAGCCGAACGGACAGATATTCACCCCTCCACTTT. This codes for CASSRTDRYSPLHF.

This chain links TRBV19 with TRBJ2-3; 9 bases line up with TRBD2. V gave up 5 bases and J gave up 1 base; unmatched junction bases: 16. Germline V gives CDR1 LNHDA, CDR2 SQIVND (reference sequence). The CDR3 is made up of 19 amino acids. The CDR3 sequence: CASSPSWASGELGTDTQYF. CDR3 DNA sequence: TGTGCCAGTAGTCCCAGCTGGGCTAGCGGGGAATTGGGCACAGATACGCAGTATTTT.

This clonotype occurred many times. The chain is built from TRBV12-3 or TRBV12-4 and TRBJ1-1, with 10 bases identical to TRBD1. V lost 5 bases to trimming and J lost 4 bases; unmatched junction nucleotides: 7. The CDR3 runs to 15 residues. CDR3 bases: TGTGCCAGCAGTCCCCGGACAGGGGGGGGCACTGAAGCTTTCTTT. Translated, it gives CASSPRTGGGTEAFF.

The chain recombines TRBV7-2 with TRBJ1-2; 10 bases agree with TRBD1. Germline lookup yields CDR1 SGHTA and CDR2 FQGNSA. This CDR3 region has 14 residues. V was pared by 5 bases and J by 2 bases, with 2 bases of the junction left unmatched. The DNA for the CDR3 is TGTGCCAGCAGCCCGGACAGGGGGAACTATGGCTACACCTTC. Translating it yields CASSPDRGNYGYTF.